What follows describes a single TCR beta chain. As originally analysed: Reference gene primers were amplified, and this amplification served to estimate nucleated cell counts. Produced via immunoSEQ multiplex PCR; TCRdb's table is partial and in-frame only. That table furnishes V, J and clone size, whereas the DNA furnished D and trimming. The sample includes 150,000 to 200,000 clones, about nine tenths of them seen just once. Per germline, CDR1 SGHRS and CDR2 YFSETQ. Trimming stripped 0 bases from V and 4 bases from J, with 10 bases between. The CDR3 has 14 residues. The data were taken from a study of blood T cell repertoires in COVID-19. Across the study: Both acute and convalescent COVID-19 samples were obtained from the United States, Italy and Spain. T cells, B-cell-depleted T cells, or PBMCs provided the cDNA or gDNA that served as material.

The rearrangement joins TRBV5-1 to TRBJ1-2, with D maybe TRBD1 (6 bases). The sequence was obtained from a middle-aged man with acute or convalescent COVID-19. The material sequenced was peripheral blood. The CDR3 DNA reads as TGCGCCAGCAGCTTGGCAGGGGAGGGCTATGGCTACACCTTC. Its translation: CASSLAGEGYGYTF.